The 22 T cell receptor beta chains below all came from one sample that was sequenced in a study of blood T cells in healthy people across ages. It was with a sample-barcoded 5' primer and a J-beta primer mix that a second PCR of roughly 7 to 11 cycles was run. MiXCR, applied by TCRdb to the 5' RACE reads, yields one record per CDR3 protein. This table has about 620,000 distinct CDR3 sequences, more than 45% appearing once. Sequencing input: blood. Receptors were obtained from an elderly woman in good health.

The rearrangement links TRBV24-1 to TRBJ2-1; the D call may be TRBD1 or TRBD2 (5 bases each). The length of the CDR3 is 17 residues. Germline V gene sequence: CDR1 KGHDR, CDR2 SFDVKD. The V gene lost 4 bases and the J gene lost 4 bases, with 19 bases spanning the gap. CDR3 DNA: TGTGCCACCAGTGAGGGTTCCCGGGGACCCCTGTACAATGAGCAGTTCTTC. Its translation is CATSEGSRGPLYNEQFF.

Here the CDR3 reads CAIRRGAEETQYF. For the CDR3, the DNA is TGTGCCATCAGGCGGGGGGCAGAGGAGACCCAGTACTTC. The V and J genes are TRBV10-3 and TRBJ2-7; the match to TRBD2 covers 8 bases. The J call may be faulty, since TRBJ2-5 better matches the DNA end. CDR3 size: 13 residues. In germline, CDR1 is ENHRY, CDR2 SYGVKD.

This clonotype was seen repeatedly, ten times or more. The chain employs TRBV6-6 and TRBJ2-6; D is ambiguous. With 7 bases removed from V and 3 bases from J, the gap between germline ends came to 7 bases. The CDR3 spans 13 residues. Germline V gene data show CDR1 as MNHNY and CDR2 as SVGAGI (reference sequence). CDR3 loop: CASTPSGANVLTF. The CDR3 coding sequence is TGTGCCAGCACCCCCAGTGGGGCCAACGTCCTGACTTTC.

The rearrangement joins TRBV7-9 to TRBJ1-1, with D possibly being TRBD1 (6 bases). The length of the CDR3 is 12 residues. V was trimmed by 5 bases and J by 8 bases, leaving 12 bases between them. Germline V gene sequence: CDR1 SEHNR, CDR2 FQNEAQ (reference sequence). CDR3 DNA sequence: TGTGCCAGCAGCCGTTACAGGGAGGAAGCTTTCTTT. This gives the protein CASSRYREEAFF.

The chain joins TRBV6-5 to TRBJ2-1; TRBD1 matches at 7 bases. Germline CDR1 and CDR2: MNHEY and SVGAGI. The V and J ends lost 4 bases and 2 bases, in that order; junction bases with no gene match: 5. The CDR3 extends over 15 amino acids. This chain's CDR3 is CASSLQGNTYNEQFF. CDR3 bases: TGTGCCAGCAGTTTACAGGGGAACACCTACAATGAGCAGTTCTTC.

The V and J genes are TRBV12-3 or TRBV12-4 and TRBJ1-6; 9 nucleotides match TRBD1. The V segment lost 5 bases and the J segment 0 bases; nucleotides outside the gene matches: 5. CDR3 length: 17 amino acids. CDR3 residues: CASSLGQGGSYNSPLHF. CDR3 DNA sequence: TGTGCCAGCAGTCTGGGACAGGGCGGCTCCTATAATTCACCCCTCCACTTT.

This clonotype was detected ten times or more. The chain joins TRBV28 to TRBJ2-7, with D uncertain. CDR1 MDHEN and CDR2 SYDVKM come from the germline V gene. The length of the CDR3 is 16 residues. V was cut by 3 bases and J by 0 bases, with 15 bases left in between. CDR3 amino acids: CASSFHYEPSSYEQYF. The CDR3 DNA sequence: TGTGCCAGCAGTTTTCACTACGAGCCCAGCTCCTACGAGCAGTACTTC.

The V gene is TRBV20-1, the J gene TRBJ2-5, with TRBD1 identical over 8 bases. The CDR3 contains 16 residues. Germline V gene data show CDR1 as DFQATT and CDR2 as SNEGSKA (reference sequence). V trimming: 3 bases; J trimming: 11 bases; junction bases outside the gene matches: 20. The CDR3 DNA reads TGCAGTGCTAGGGACCCCAAAGGGACAGGCCCCAATGAGCAGTACTTC. As protein: CSARDPKGTGPNEQYF.

Worth noting for this clonotype: With a much larger clone just one base away, this may be a read error. V gene TRBV7-7 combines with J gene TRBJ2-1, with 7 bases fitting TRBD2. Germline V CDR1 and CDR2: SSHAT, FNYEAQ (reference sequence). CDR3 length equals 15 residues. In nucleotides, the CDR3 is TGTGCTAGCAGCCTCCGCGAGGGACTATCCAATGAGCAGTTCTTC. As protein: CASSLREGLSNEQFF.

This clonotype appeared many times. This chain links TRBV9 with TRBJ2-3; D is perhaps TRBD1 (5 bases). The CDR3 is 15 amino acids. Between the trimmed V and J ends, which lost 3 bases and 14 bases, there was a span of 25 bases. The germline CDR1 and CDR2 sequences are SGDLS and YYNGEE. CDR3 protein: CASSDGNLGATPLYF. The CDR3 DNA follows: TGTGCCAGCAGCGACGGCAACCTAGGGGCGACTCCTCTGTATTTT.

This clonotype was seen ten or more times. The chain carries TRBV29-1 and TRBJ1-5, with no clear D. V was shortened by 6 bases and J by 5 bases, with 14 bases between the two germline ends. This CDR3 has 13 amino acids. CDR1 and CDR2 from the germline V gene are SQVTM and ANQGSEA. CDR3 nucleotides: TGCAGCGTGTCTAGAAATACCGATCAGCCCCAGCATTTT. Amino acids: CSVSRNTDQPQHF.

A remark on this clonotype: An end of the junction does not agree with germline; a read error may underlie this. The chain recombines TRBV19 with TRBJ1-6; 9 bases are a match to TRBD1. The CDR3 is made up of 15 amino acids. Per germline, CDR1 LNHDA and CDR2 SQIVND (reference sequence). The CDR3 region is CASRIDGTGRSPLHF. The CDR3, as DNA: TGTGCCAGTAGGATAGACGGGACAGGGCGTTCACCCCTCCACTTT.

A note on this clonotype: Possible read error: a much larger clone is one base away. The chain recombines TRBV20-1 with TRBJ2-3; 12 bases agree with TRBD2. Germline V CDR1 and CDR2: DFQATT, SNEGSKA (reference sequence). CDR3 length: 13 amino acids. This CDR3 is CSAGLAGTDTRYF. CDR3 nucleotides: TGCAGTGCGGGACTAGCGGGCACAGATACGCGGTATTTT.

The V gene is TRBV7-3, the J gene TRBJ2-6; D call uncertain. The V gene lost 1 base and the J gene lost 2 bases, with 6 bases spanning the gap. The CDR3 has 15 amino acids. Per the germline V gene, CDR1 is SGHTA and CDR2 is FQGTGA. The CDR3 is CASSLKSTGANVLTF. In DNA, the CDR3 is TGTGCCAGCAGCTTAAAGAGTACTGGGGCCAACGTCCTGACTTTC.

A note on this clonotype: A much larger clone is a single base away; this may be a read error. This chain connects TRBV5-1 to TRBJ2-1; tentative D call: TRBD1 (5 bases). This CDR3 comprises 14 residues. V lost 0 bases to trimming and J lost 5 bases, with 9 bases between them. CDR1 and CDR2 from the germline V gene are SGHRS and YFSETQ. The CDR3 DNA follows: TGCGCCAGCAGCTTGGAGGACACCAACAATGAGCAGTTCTTC. It encodes CASSLEDTNNEQFF.

Note on this clonotype: Being one base from a much bigger clone, this may be a read error. The chain employs TRBV20-1 and TRBJ1-2; D gene unclear. The CDR3 covers 13 residues. Germline CDR1 DFQATT, CDR2 SNEGSKA (reference sequence). V lost 5 bases, J lost 4 bases, and 14 bases lay in between. Here the CDR3 reads CSAPPGRSYGYTF. Here the CDR3 DNA reads TGCAGTGCTCCACCGGGTAGGAGCTATGGCTACACCTTC.

On this clonotype: A much larger clone lies one base from this, so it may be a read error. This chain connects TRBV5-1 to TRBJ2-3; the D gene is possibly TRBD2 (7 bases). Germline V gene data show CDR1 as SGHRS and CDR2 as YFSETQ. CDR3 size: 14 residues. CDR3 DNA sequence: TGCGCCAGCAGCTTTGGGGGGGCCACAGATACGCGGTATTTT. It yields the protein CASSFGGATDTRYF. The full variable domain, its missing parts supplied by reference TRBV5-1 and TRBJ2-3, is KAGVTQTPRYLIKTRGQQVTLSCSPISGHRSVSWYQQTPGQGLQFLFEYFSETQRNKGNFPGRFSGRQFSNSRSEMNVSTLELGDSALYLCASSFGGATDTRYFGPGTRLTVL.

The gene calls are TRBV7-2 and TRBJ2-5, with 8 bases that match TRBD2. The CDR3 runs to 15 residues. The germline gives CDR1 SGHTA, CDR2 FQGNSA. With V trimmed by 6 bases and J by 3 bases, 9 bases remained unmatched. The CDR3 bases are TGTGCCAGCAGATTACGGACTAGCTACGAAGAGACCCAGTACTTC. Translating gives CASRLRTSYEETQYF.

This clonotype has a handful of counts. The rearrangement links TRBV29-1 to TRBJ2-2; a weak D match, TRBD2 (5 bases). Germline V lookup: CDR1 SQVTM, CDR2 ANQGSEA. This CDR3 comprises 14 residues. Trimming took off 3 bases at V and 10 bases at J, with 18 bases between the two ends. The CDR3 DNA reads TGCAGCGTTGAGGGCCCTGGCGAGGGCGAGGAGCTGTTTTTT. Amino acids: CSVEGPGEGEELFF.

This clonotype was seen only a few times. The CDR3 is CASSQEPGPYGYTF. CDR3 nucleotide sequence: TGTGCCAGCAGCCAAGAGCCAGGCCCCTATGGCTACACCTTC. V gene TRBV4-2 combines with J gene TRBJ1-2; no definite D call. Germline lookup yields CDR1 LGHNA and CDR2 YNFKEQ. Deletions cut 0 bases from V and 4 bases from J, with 9 bases between. The CDR3 is 14 residues long.

V gene TRBV12-3 or TRBV12-4 combines with J gene TRBJ2-4, with no clear D. The J call may be wrong; the DNA end is better matched by TRBJ2-7. The CDR3 sequence is 12 residues long. The CDR3 protein is CASISDGYEQYF. In DNA, the CDR3 is TGTGCCAGCATCTCCGACGGCTACGAGCAGTACTTC.

This clonotype was observed a few times. A much larger clone lies one base from this, so it may be a read error. The chain employs TRBV6-5 and TRBJ1-4, with D perhaps matching TRBD1 (5 bases). CDR1 MNHEY and CDR2 SVGAGI come from the germline V gene. The V end was cut by 6 bases, the J end by 10 bases, with 21 bases between. The CDR3 length is 15 residues. The CDR3: CASRSDEGRFGKLFF. The DNA of the CDR3 is TGTGCCAGCAGGTCCGACGAGGGGCGCTTTGGAAAACTGTTTTTT.